This T cell receptor beta chain came from a study of human T cells and chemical hapten exposure. This CDR3 has 13 amino acids. Germline V gives CDR1 SNHLY, CDR2 FYNNEI. Trimming took off 4 bases at V and 7 bases at J, with 13 bases between the two ends. Each CDR3 protein is one row after TCRdb ran MiXCR on the RACE reads. The sample lists 180,000 or so distinct CDR3 sequences, about a fifth occurring once. With respect to this clonotype: This may be a read error: a much more frequent sequence differs by one nucleotide.

Sample time point: patch test 1, 2 weeks after DPC sensitization. This sample's treatment: therapeutic diphenylcyclopropenone sensitization with weekly scalp DPC. In every case, blood was obtained before the patch test was applied. V is TRBV2 and J is TRBJ1-2; D is possibly TRBD1 (6 bases). The sample consisted of whole blood, taken in connection with sensitization to the hapten diphenylcyclopropenone (DPC). The source is a woman between 45 and 60 years old with alopecia areata. Some clones in this sample may be carry-over from other donors' samples. CDR3 DNA sequence: TGTGCCAGCAGTGGGAGTTACAGGGTTGGCTACACCTTC. Protein: CASSGSYRVGYTF. Full variable domain (remainder filled in from reference TRBV2 and TRBJ1-2): EPEVTQTPSHQVTQMGQEVILRCVPISNHLYFYWYRQILGQKVEFLVSFYNNEISEKSEIFDDQFSVERPDGSNFTLKIRSTKLEDSAMYFCASSGSYRVGYTFGSGTRLTVV.